This TCR beta chain was recovered during a study of T cell repertoires in ileal Crohn's disease. The repertoire was sequenced with immunoSEQ multiplex PCR; TCRdb's copy has only in-frame clones and lacks some. The profile shows around 14,000 clones, roughly 78% of them singletons. The CDR3 extends over 14 amino acids. V lost 1 base to trimming and J lost 4 bases, with 10 bases between them. Germline values: CDR1 SEHNR, CDR2 FQNEAQ (reference sequence). This TCR came from an adult with Crohn's disease. The rearrangement joins TRBV7-9 to TRBJ2-5; perhaps TRBD2 as D (6 bases). Sequences were obtained from ileal tissue. The CDR3 sequence: CASSLGGVGETQYF. For the CDR3, the DNA is TGTGCCAGCAGCTTAGGCGGGGTCGGAGAGACCCAGTACTTC.